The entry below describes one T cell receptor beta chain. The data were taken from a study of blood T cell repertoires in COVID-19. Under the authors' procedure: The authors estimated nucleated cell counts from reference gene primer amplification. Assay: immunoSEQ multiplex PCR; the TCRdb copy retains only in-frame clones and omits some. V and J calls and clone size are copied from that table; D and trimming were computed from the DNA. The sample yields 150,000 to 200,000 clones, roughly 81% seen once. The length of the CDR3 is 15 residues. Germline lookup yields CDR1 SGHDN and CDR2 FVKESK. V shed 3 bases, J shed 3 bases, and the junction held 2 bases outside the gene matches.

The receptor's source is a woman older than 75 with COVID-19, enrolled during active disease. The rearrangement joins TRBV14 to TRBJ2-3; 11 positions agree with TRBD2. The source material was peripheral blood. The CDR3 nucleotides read TGTGCCAGCAGCCAGACTAGCGGGACTACAGATACGCAGTATTTT. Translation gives CASSQTSGTTDTQYF.